The TCR beta chain described here comes from a study of vaccination effects on CD4 cells after COVID-19. Across the study: The participants, recipients of two vaccine doses, got either BNT162b2 or mRNA-1273. Study-wide results and caveats: Late post-vaccination samples showed marked contraction of infection- and vaccine-induced clones.

Clones were read by immunoSEQ multiplex PCR, and TCRdb kept only the in-frame ones, dropping some. The sample records over 60,000 clones, 76% being singletons. For this clone: Its target is not known.

Ahead of sequencing, the ViraFEST assay grew antigen-specific CD4+ T cells using viral peptide pools. The culture ran for around 10 days before CD4+ T cells were isolated. Negative nucleocapsid antibody tests before and after vaccination confirmed no previous SARS-CoV-2 infection. It was on days 3 and 7 that half the medium was replaced with IL-2 medium. V lost 4 bases and J lost 5, with 8 bases in between. The CDR3 totals 11 residues. Germline CDR1 SQVTM, CDR2 ANQGSEA. Specimen: CD4+ T cells from PBMCs cultured with HCoV-NL63 spike peptides, collected before COVID-19 vaccination. The sequence was obtained from a human donor who received a COVID-19 vaccine. This chain uses TRBV29-1 with TRBJ1-1, with D uncertain. The CDR3 protein is CSVAGKTEAFF. The CDR3 DNA sequence: TGCAGCGTTGCGGGGAAAACTGAAGCTTTCTTT.